Shown below are 27 T cell receptor beta chains from a single sample sequenced in a study of blood T cell repertoires in COVID-19. Some clones are missing from TCRdb's copy, which holds only in-frame ones; the method was immunoSEQ multiplex PCR. In the table there are over 200,000 clones, approximately 85% of which are singletons. Sequenced sample: PBMCs or T cells enriched from blood (not recorded which). All receptors derive from a woman aged 45-65 years who had recovered from COVID-19.

This clone was counted once. This rearrangement joins TRBV29-1 to TRBJ2-2; D not resolved. Germline CDR1 reads SQVTM; CDR2 reads ANQGSEA. There are 13 residues in the CDR3. Trimming left V 4 bases short and J 3 bases short, with 9 bases between. The CDR3 loop is CSVGNTDTGELFF. In DNA, the CDR3 is TGCAGCGTTGGTAACACCGACACCGGGGAGCTGTTTTTT.

Written as DNA, the CDR3 is TGCGCCAGCAGCACACTCGGGGAGTTCAATGAGCAGTTCTTC. Its protein product is CASSTLGEFNEQFF. The chain couples TRBV5-1 to TRBJ2-1; D might be TRBD2 (5 bases). Trimming took 4 bases from V and 6 from J, leaving 14 bases between them. Germline loops: CDR1 SGHRS, CDR2 YFSETQ. The CDR3 spans 14 residues.

This clone was recorded a few times. The CDR3 sequence: CASSYVSWEGYETQYF. The CDR3 DNA follows: TGTGCCAGCAGTTACGTCTCTTGGGAGGGCTATGAGACCCAGTACTTC. This chain links TRBV6-5 with TRBJ2-5; the match to TRBD2 covers 7 bases. This CDR3 has 16 amino acids. V shed 2 bases and J 5 bases; nucleotides not matched to a gene: 11. Germline V CDR1 and CDR2: MNHEY, SVGAGI.

The gene calls are TRBV7-9 and TRBJ2-1; tentatively, D is TRBD1 (6 bases). With 5 bases removed from V and 4 bases from J, the gap between germline ends came to 12 bases. This CDR3 has 14 amino acids. CDR1 is SEHNR, CDR2 FQNEAQ, per germline (reference sequence). In DNA form, the CDR3 reads TGTGCCAGCAGCCATTACACAGGGTACAATGAGCAGTTCTTC. Translated: CASSHYTGYNEQFF.

V is TRBV29-1 and J is TRBJ1-1, with TRBD1 as a possible D gene (5 bases). V was shortened by 4 bases and J by 3 bases, with 18 bases between the two germline ends. CDR3 size: 15 residues. The germline V gene has CDR1 SQVTM and CDR2 ANQGSEA. The DNA of the CDR3 is TGCAGCGTTGGTAAGCAGGGTCTCTTCTACACTGAAGCTTTCTTT. Protein sequence: CSVGKQGLFYTEAFF.

CDR3 in DNA: TGTGCCAGCAGCTTAAAACCCGGGACAGGGGGTAGGGAGTTCTTC. Amino acid sequence: CASSLKPGTGGREFF. The chain recombines TRBV7-9 with TRBJ2-1; 11 bases are shared with TRBD1. The CDR3 runs to 15 residues. Losses at the gene ends were 2 bases for V and 14 bases for J; bases not matched to a gene: 11. Germline V gene sequence: CDR1 SEHNR, CDR2 FQNEAQ (reference sequence).

This clone was seen at least ten times. V and J are TRBV7-2 and TRBJ1-3; D gene unclear. Germline assignment: CDR1 SGHTA and CDR2 FQGNSA. Trimming removed 2 bases from V and 0 bases from J, with 5 bases in between. The CDR3 is made up of 14 amino acids. CDR3 DNA sequence: TGTGCCAGCAGCTTATTTCTCTCTGGAAACACCATATATTTT. Amino acid sequence: CASSLFLSGNTIYF.

The rearrangement uses TRBV7-2 and TRBJ2-1; no definite D call. Germline CDR1 and CDR2: SGHTA and FQGNSA. Trimming removed 5 bases at V and 6 bases at J, with 8 bases between. The CDR3 has 12 residues. The CDR3 nucleotides read TGTGCCAGCAGCGTCCCTTTCAATGAGCAGTTCTTC. Protein: CASSVPFNEQFF. The variable domain in full, with the rest retrieved from reference TRBV7-2 and TRBJ2-1, is GAGVSQSPSNKVTEKGKDVELRCDPISGHTALYWYRQSLGQGLEFLIYFQGNSAPDKSGLPSDRFSAERTGGSVSTLTIQRTQQEDSAVYLCASSVPFNEQFFGPGTRLTVL.

The rearrangement joins TRBV4-2 to TRBJ2-1; 9 nucleotides line up with TRBD2. Germline lookup yields CDR1 LGHNA and CDR2 YNFKEQ. The CDR3 sequence is 18 residues long. Trimming at V came to 0 bases and at J to 6 bases, leaving 12 bases not matched to a gene. The CDR3 loop reads CASSQDWAGGPSANEQFF. Here the CDR3 DNA reads TGTGCCAGCAGCCAAGATTGGGCGGGAGGGCCCTCGGCCAATGAGCAGTTCTTC.

CDR3 DNA: TGTGCCAGCACCTCAAGCGCGAGTCAAGAGACCCAGTACTTC. This encodes CASTSSASQETQYF. The chain couples TRBV11-1 to TRBJ2-5; D not certain. Between the trimmed V and J ends, which lost 7 bases and 2 bases, there was a span of 14 bases. The CDR3 spans 14 residues. Per germline, CDR1 SGHAT and CDR2 FQDESV (reference sequence).

The chain employs TRBV2 and TRBJ1-5; D not certain. The ends were cut back, 6 bases at V and 5 bases at J, with 11 bases in the middle. Germline loops: CDR1 SNHLY, CDR2 FYNNEI. The CDR3 has 13 residues. DNA for the CDR3: TGTGCCAGCAGCGAGGGTTATCATCAGCCCCAGCATTTT. Its protein product is CASSEGYHQPQHF.

V gene TRBV28 combines with J gene TRBJ1-6, with D maybe TRBD1 (6 bases). The CDR3 totals 18 residues. Per germline, CDR1 MDHEN and CDR2 SYDVKM. Trimming shortened V by 1 base and J by 1 base, and 14 bases separated the two germline ends. In DNA form, the CDR3 reads TGTGCCAGCAGTTTATTACAGGGATTGGGGTCCTATAATTCACCCCTCCACTTT. It is translated as CASSLLQGLGSYNSPLHF.

Only one count was recorded for this clone. The rearrangement uses TRBV28 and TRBJ2-2; 10 bases agree with TRBD2. The V and J ends lost 5 bases and 6 bases, in that order; junction bases with no gene match: 6. The CDR3 totals 15 residues. The germline CDR1 and CDR2 sequences are MDHEN and SYDVKM. The CDR3 loop reads CASSLAGVRAGELFF. The CDR3 DNA reads as TGTGCCAGCAGTCTAGCGGGAGTAAGGGCCGGGGAGCTGTTTTTT.

V and J are TRBV7-8 and TRBJ2-7; D perhaps matches TRBD1 (6 bases). V shed 4 bases and J shed 2 bases, with 12 bases lying between them. The CDR3 loop spans 14 amino acids. CDR1 and CDR2 (germline): SGHVS, FQNEAQ. The CDR3 is CASSSGTSTYEQYF. The CDR3 DNA reads as TGTGCCAGCAGCTCCGGGACAAGCACCTACGAGCAGTACTTC.

The chain joins TRBV5-1 to TRBJ1-1; 7 bases agree with TRBD1. Germline V CDR1 and CDR2: SGHRS, YFSETQ. CDR3 length: 17 amino acids. V was pared by 6 bases and J by 3 bases, with 17 bases of the junction left unmatched. DNA of the CDR3: TGCGCCAGCAACCTCTCACAGGGGATCCCGAGGGACACTGAAGCTTTCTTT. As protein: CASNLSQGIPRDTEAFF.

This clone was detected only once. The chain couples TRBV6-5 to TRBJ1-1; D gene uncertain. From germline, CDR1 is MNHEY and CDR2 SVGAGI. Trimming removed 3 bases at V and 8 bases at J, with 13 bases between. CDR3 length equals 13 residues. CDR3 DNA sequence: TGTGCCAGCAGTTATTCCCAGGCTGCAGAAGCTTTCTTT. Translating gives CASSYSQAAEAFF.

V usage is TRBV11-2 and J usage is TRBJ2-5; tentative D call: TRBD2 (5 bases). The V end was cut by 1 base, the J end by 5 bases, with 11 bases between. The CDR3 runs 14 residues. CDR1 is SGHAT, CDR2 FQNNGV, per germline. CDR3 in amino acids: CASSLGRERETQYF. For the CDR3, the DNA is TGTGCCAGCAGCTTAGGAAGGGAGAGGGAGACCCAGTACTTC.

The chain uses TRBV18 and TRBJ2-3; D is unclear. This CDR3 has 12 amino acids. V was trimmed by 6 bases and J by 5 bases, leaving 9 bases between them. The germline CDR1 and CDR2 sequences are KGHSH and LQKENI. CDR3 in DNA: TGTGCCAGCTCGGTGCGAGGAGATACGCAGTATTTT. Its protein is CASSVRGDTQYF.

The CDR3 DNA reads TGTGCCAGCAGCTTAGCCCCAGGGCAAGTGGAGACCCAGTACTTC. Protein sequence: CASSLAPGQVETQYF. V usage is TRBV7-3 and J usage is TRBJ2-5; D perhaps matches TRBD1 (5 bases). The germline V gene encodes CDR1 SGHTA and CDR2 FQGTGA. V was clipped by 2 bases and J by 5 bases, with 15 bases between them. The CDR3 contains 15 residues. The full variable domain, in which reference TRBV7-3 and TRBJ2-5 provide the parts outside the CDR3, is GAGVSQTPSNKVTEKGKYVELRCDPISGHTALYWYRQSLGQGPEFLIYFQGTGAADDSGLPNDRFFAVRPEGSVSTLKIQRTERGDSAVYLCASSLAPGQVETQYFGPGTRLLVL.

This rearrangement joins TRBV11-1 to TRBJ1-1; D may be TRBD1 (5 bases). Per the germline V gene, CDR1 is SGHAT and CDR2 is FQDESV (reference sequence). Trimming took 1 base from V and 8 from J, leaving 17 bases between them. The CDR3 runs to 15 residues. CDR3 residues: CASSLGGSRVVEAFF. The CDR3 nucleotides read TGTGCCAGCAGCTTAGGGGGTTCCAGGGTTGTGGAAGCTTTCTTT.

The chain employs TRBV10-3 and TRBJ2-7; 12 nucleotides agree with TRBD1. Per the germline V gene, CDR1 is ENHRY and CDR2 is SYGVKD. The V and J ends lost 8 bases and 5 bases, in that order; junction bases with no gene match: 10. The CDR3 extends over 15 amino acids. The CDR3 DNA sequence: TGTGCCATCTCGGCGTGGGGACAGGGGGCTAACGAGCAGTACTTC. Amino acids: CAISAWGQGANEQYF.

V and J are TRBV3-1 (or the pseudogene TRBV3-2) and TRBJ1-2; TRBD1 agrees at 7 bases. Germline trimming cut 6 bases from V and 4 bases from J; bases unmatched to any gene: 2. The V gene's germline CDR1 is LGHDT and CDR2 YNNKEL (reference sequence). This CDR3 contains 12 residues. CDR3 loop: CASRGDSYGYTF. Here the CDR3 DNA reads TGTGCCAGCAGGGGGGACAGCTATGGCTACACCTTC.

This chain joins TRBV2 and TRBJ1-2, with 8 bases identical to TRBD1. The CDR3 spans 16 residues. Germline V gene data show CDR1 as SNHLY and CDR2 as FYNNEI. With V trimmed by 0 bases and J by 7 bases, 10 bases remained unmatched. CDR3 loop: CASSEARGQGTGGYTF. The CDR3 DNA follows: TGTGCCAGCAGTGAAGCGCGCGGACAGGGAACGGGTGGCTACACCTTC.

This chain connects TRBV30 to TRBJ1-5, with TRBD1 matching 9 bases. The CDR3 length is 14 residues. Germline V gene lookup returns CDR1 GTSNPN and CDR2 SVGIG (reference sequence). Trimming took 0 bases from V and 6 from J; bases not matched to a gene: 3. DNA of the CDR3: TGTGCCTGGAGTGTAAGGACAGGGGTTCAGCCCCAGCATTTT. Translating it yields CAWSVRTGVQPQHF. The full variable domain, rest sourced from reference TRBV30 and TRBJ1-5, is SQTIHQWPATLVQPVGSPLSLECTVEGTSNPNLYWYRQAAGRGLQLLFYSVGIGQISSEVPQNLSASRPQDRQFILSSKKLLLSDSGFYLCAWSVRTGVQPQHFGDGTRLSIL.

In its sample, this clone was seen once. This chain links TRBV25-1 with TRBJ1-3, with TRBD1 matching over 7 bases. The J segment lost 0 bases and the V segment lost 4 bases, leaving 0 bases of the junction unmatched. The CDR3 length is 14 residues. CDR1 and CDR2 (germline): MGHDK, SYGVNS. CDR3 residues: CASSGQGSGNTIYF. CDR3 nucleotides: TGTGCCAGCAGTGGACAGGGCTCTGGAAACACCATATATTTT.

The chain joins TRBV3-1 (or the pseudogene TRBV3-2) to TRBJ2-2; possibly TRBD1 for D (5 bases). Per germline, CDR1 LGHDT and CDR2 YNNKEL (reference sequence). Trimming shortened V by 1 base and J by 3 bases, and 9 bases separated the two germline ends. The CDR3 loop spans 15 amino acids. CDR3 nucleotides: TGTGCCAGCAGCCAAGTCCAGGGTTACACCGGGGAGCTGTTTTTT. This translates into CASSQVQGYTGELFF.

The rearrangement uses TRBV18 and TRBJ1-1; 8 bases line up with TRBD1. The CDR3 has 13 residues. CDR1 is KGHSH, CDR2 LQKENI, per germline. Trimming at V came to 3 bases and at J to 6 bases, leaving 3 bases not matched to a gene. The DNA for the CDR3 is TGTGCCAGCTCACCGGACAGGGAGGCTGAAGCTTTCTTT. Encoded protein: CASSPDREAEAFF. Looking up the rest from reference TRBV18 and TRBJ1-1 gives the full variable domain: NAGVMQNPRHLVRRRGQEARLRCSPMKGHSHVYWYRQLPEEGLKFMVYLQKENIIDESGMPKERFSAEFPKEGPSILRIQQVVRGDSAAYFCASSPDREAEAFFGQGTRLTVV.